A single TCR beta chain is shown here with its context. This sample was included in a study of blood T cell repertoires in COVID-19. Study details: Researchers got acute and convalescent COVID-19 samples from the United States, Italy and Spain.

The CDR3 sequence is 14 residues long. Trimming shortened V by 6 bases and J by 5 bases, and 16 bases separated the two germline ends. Germline V CDR1 and CDR2: LGHDT, YNNKEL (reference sequence). Original handling: Amplification of reference gene primers was used by the study to estimate nucleated cell counts. Sequenced by immunoSEQ multiplex PCR; TCRdb stores in-frame clones only, minus some. V and J calls and clone size are given by that table; D and trimming were obtained from the DNA. The sample lists roughly 300,000 clones, about 83% seen once, with 8.5% to 9.5% in the top ten. Sample: peripheral blood. The clonotype was recovered from a woman between 45 and 60 years old who had recovered from COVID-19. V usage is TRBV3-1 (or the pseudogene TRBV3-2) and J usage is TRBJ1-1, with D perhaps TRBD1 (6 bases). In DNA, the CDR3 is TGTGCCAGCAGGAAACAGGGCGAAGGGACTGAAGCTTTCTTT. Its protein is CASRKQGEGTEAFF.